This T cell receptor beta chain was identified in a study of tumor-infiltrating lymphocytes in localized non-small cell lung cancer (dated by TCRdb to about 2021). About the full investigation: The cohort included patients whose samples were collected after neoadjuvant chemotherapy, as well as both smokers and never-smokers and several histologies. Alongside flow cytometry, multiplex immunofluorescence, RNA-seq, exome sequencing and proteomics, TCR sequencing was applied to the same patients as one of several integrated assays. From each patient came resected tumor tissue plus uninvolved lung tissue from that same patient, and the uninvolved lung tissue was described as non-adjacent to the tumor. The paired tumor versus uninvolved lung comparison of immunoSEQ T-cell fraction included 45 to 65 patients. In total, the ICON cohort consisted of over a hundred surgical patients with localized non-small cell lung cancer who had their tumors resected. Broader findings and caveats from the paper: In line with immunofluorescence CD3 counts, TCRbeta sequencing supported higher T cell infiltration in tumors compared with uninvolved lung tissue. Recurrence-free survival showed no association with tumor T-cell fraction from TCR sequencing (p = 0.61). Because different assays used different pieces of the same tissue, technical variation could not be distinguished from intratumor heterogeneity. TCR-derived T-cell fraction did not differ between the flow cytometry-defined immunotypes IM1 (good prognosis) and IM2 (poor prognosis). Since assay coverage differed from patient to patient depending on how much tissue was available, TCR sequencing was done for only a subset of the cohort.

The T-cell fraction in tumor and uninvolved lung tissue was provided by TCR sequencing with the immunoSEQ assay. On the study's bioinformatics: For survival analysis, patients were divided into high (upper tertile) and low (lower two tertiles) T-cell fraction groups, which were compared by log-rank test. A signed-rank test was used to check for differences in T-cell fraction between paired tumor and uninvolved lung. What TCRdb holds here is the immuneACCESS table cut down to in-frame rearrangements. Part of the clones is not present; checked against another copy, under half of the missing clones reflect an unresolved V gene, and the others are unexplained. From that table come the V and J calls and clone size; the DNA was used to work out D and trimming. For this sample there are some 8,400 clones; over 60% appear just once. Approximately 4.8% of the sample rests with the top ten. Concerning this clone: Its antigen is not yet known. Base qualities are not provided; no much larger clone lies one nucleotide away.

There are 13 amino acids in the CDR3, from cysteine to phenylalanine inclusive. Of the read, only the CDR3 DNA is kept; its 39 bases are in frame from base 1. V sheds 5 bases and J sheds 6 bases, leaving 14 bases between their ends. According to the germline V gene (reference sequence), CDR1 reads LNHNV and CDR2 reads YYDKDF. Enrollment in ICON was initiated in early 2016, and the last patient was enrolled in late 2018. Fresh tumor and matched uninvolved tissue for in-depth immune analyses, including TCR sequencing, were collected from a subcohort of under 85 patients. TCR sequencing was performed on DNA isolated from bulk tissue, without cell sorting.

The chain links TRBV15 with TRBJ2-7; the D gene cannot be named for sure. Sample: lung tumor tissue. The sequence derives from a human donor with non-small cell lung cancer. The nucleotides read TGTGCCACCAGCCGCATGACCTGGTCCGAGCAGTACTTC. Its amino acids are CATSRMTWSEQYF.